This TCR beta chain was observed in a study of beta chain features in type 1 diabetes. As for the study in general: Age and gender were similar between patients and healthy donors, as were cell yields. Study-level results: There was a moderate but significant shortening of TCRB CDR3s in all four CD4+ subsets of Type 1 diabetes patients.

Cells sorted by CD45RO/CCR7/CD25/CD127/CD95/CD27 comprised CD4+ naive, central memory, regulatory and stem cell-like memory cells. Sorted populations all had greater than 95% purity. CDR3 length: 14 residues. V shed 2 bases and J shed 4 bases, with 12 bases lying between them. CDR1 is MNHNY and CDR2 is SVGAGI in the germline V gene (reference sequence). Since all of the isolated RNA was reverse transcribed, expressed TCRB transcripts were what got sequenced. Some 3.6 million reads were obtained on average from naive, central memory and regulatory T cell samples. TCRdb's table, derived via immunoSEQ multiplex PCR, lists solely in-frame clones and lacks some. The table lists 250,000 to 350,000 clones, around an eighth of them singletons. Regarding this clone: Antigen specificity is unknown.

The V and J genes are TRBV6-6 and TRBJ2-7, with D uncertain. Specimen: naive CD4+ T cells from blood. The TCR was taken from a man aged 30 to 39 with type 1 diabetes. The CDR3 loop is CASSYPLTSYEQYF. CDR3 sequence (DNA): TGTGCCAGCAGTTACCCGCTTACTTCATACGAGCAGTACTTC.